This T cell receptor beta chain stems from a study of OX40 agonist ivuxolimab in advanced cancers. Study results and limitations: Dosing at 0.1 to 3.0 mg/kg was accompanied by clonal expansion of CD4+ and CD8+ blood T cells by week 6.

This clone was counted between two and nine times. The antigen is not known. There are 16 residues in the CDR3. Germline CDR1 and CDR2: LNHDA and SQIVND (reference sequence). With 6 bases removed from V and 4 bases from J, the gap between germline ends came to 21 bases. Measured with immunoSEQ multiplex PCR; TCRdb has only the in-frame clones, and not every one. This sample carries some 65,000 clones, over 75% of them seen once, and the ten largest clones take less than 0.4%. The V call is TRBV19, the J call TRBJ2-5; perhaps D is TRBD1 or TRBD2 (6 bases each). The origin of this receptor is an adult with an advanced solid tumor such as melanoma, head and neck, liver or kidney cancer. Sequencing was performed on CD4+ or CD8+ T cells sorted from blood, taken in a trial of the OX40 agonist ivuxolimab. The CDR3 region has the DNA TGTGCCAGTAGCAAGGGGGACTTGGGCGAAGGAGAGACCCAGTACTTC. It translates to CASSKGDLGEGETQYF.